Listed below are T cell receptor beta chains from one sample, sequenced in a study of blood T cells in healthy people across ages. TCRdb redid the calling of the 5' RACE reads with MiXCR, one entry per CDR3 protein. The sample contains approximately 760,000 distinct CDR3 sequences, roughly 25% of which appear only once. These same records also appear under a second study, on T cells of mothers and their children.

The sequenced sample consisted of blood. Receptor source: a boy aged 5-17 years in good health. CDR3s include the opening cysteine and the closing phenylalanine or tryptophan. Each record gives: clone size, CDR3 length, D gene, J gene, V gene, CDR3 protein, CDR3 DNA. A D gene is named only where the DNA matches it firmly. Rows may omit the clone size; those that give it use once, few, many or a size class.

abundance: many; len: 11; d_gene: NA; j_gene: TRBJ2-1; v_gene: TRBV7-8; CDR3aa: CASSAGNEQFF; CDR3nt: TGTGCCAGCAGCGCAGGCAATGAGCAGTTCTTC
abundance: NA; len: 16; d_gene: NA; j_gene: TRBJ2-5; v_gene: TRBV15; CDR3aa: CATSRVSRTAQETQYF; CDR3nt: TGTGCCACCAGCAGAGTTTCCAGGACAGCCCAAGAGACCCAGTACTTC
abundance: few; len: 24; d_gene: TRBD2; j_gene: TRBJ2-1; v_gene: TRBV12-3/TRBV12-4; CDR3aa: CASSFELPDTRDSGTSGTYNEQFF; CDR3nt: TGTGCCAGCAGTTTTGAGCTTCCGGACACCCGCGACTCCGGGACTAGCGGGACGTACAATGAGCAGTTCTTC
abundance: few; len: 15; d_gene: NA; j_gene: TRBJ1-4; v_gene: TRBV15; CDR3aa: CATTPTTGPGGKLFF; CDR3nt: TGTGCCACCACTCCTACGACAGGCCCCGGGGGAAAACTGTTTTTT
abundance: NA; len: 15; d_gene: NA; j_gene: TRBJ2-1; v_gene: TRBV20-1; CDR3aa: CSALGLRSSYNEQFF; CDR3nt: TGCAGTGCGCTAGGACTTAGAAGCTCCTACAATGAGCAGTTCTTC
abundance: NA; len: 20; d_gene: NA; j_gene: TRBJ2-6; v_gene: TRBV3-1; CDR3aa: CASSPSPTMAGQAGANVLTF; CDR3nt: TGTGCCAGCAGCCCCTCCCCGACTATGGCCGGCCAAGCTGGGGCCAACGTCCTGACTTTC
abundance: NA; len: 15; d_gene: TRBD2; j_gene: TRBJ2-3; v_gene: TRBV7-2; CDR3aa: CASSIAGDNTDTQYF; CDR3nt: TGTGCCAGCAGCATAGCGGGAGATAATACAGATACGCAGTATTTT
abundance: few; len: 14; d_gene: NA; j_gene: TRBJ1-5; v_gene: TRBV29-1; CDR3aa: CSVAETVSNQPQHF; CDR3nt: TGCAGCGTTGCCGAGACAGTTAGCAATCAGCCCCAGCATTTT
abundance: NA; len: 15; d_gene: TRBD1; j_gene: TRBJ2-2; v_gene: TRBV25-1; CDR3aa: CASALGTGFSGELFF; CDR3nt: TGTGCCAGCGCCCTCGGGACAGGGTTTTCCGGGGAGCTGTTTTTT
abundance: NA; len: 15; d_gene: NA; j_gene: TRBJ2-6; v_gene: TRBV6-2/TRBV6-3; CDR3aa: CASSYQGSGGNVLTF; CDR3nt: TGTGCCAGCAGTTACCAGGGGTCTGGGGGCAACGTCCTGACTTTC
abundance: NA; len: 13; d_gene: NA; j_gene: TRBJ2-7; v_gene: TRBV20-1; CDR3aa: CSATDLTSYEQYF; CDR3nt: TGCAGTGCCACAGACTTAACCTCCTACGAGCAGTACTTC
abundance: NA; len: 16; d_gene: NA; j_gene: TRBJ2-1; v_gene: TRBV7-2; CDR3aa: CASSLAPTPSYNEQFF; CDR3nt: TGTGCCAGCAGCTTAGCCCCGACCCCCTCCTACAATGAGCAGTTCTTC
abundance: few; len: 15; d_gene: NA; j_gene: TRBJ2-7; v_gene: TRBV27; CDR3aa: CASRPYKTSSYEQYF; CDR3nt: TGTGCCAGCAGACCATACAAGACGAGCTCCTACGAGCAGTACTTC
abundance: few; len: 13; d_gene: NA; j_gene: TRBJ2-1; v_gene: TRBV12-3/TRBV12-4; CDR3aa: CASSLPNAFEQFF; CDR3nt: TGTGCCAGCAGTTTACCGAACGCTTTTGAGCAGTTCTTC
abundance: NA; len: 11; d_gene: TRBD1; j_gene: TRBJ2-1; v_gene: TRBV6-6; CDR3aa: CASTEGQGLFF; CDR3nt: TGTGCCAGCACCGAAGGACAGGGGCTGTTCTTC
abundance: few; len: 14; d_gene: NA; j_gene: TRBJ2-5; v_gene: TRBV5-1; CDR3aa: CASSHTGYGETQYF; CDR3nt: TGCGCCAGCAGCCATACAGGGTACGGGGAGACCCAGTACTTC
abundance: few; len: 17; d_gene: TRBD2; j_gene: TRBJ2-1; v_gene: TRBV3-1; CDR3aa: CASSQDGGAGAYNEQFF; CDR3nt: TGTGCCAGCAGCCAAGATGGGGGAGCGGGAGCCTACAATGAGCAGTTCTTC
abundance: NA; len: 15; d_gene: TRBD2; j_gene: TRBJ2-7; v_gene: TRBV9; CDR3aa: CASSVEASGINEQYF; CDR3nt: TGTGCCAGCAGCGTAGAGGCTAGCGGGATTAACGAGCAGTACTTC
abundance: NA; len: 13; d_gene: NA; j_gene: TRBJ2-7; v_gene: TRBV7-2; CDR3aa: CASSSYDGSEQYF; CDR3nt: TGTGCCAGCAGCTCTTACGACGGCTCCGAGCAGTACTTC
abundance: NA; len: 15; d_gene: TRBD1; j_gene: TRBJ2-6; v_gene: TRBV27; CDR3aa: CASKIRGPGANVLTF; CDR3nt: TGTGCCAGCAAAATTAGGGGGCCTGGGGCCAACGTCCTGACTTTC
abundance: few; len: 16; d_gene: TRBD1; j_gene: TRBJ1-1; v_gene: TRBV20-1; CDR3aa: CSASGGLTGMGAEAFF; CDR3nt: TGCAGTGCTAGTGGGGGACTGACAGGGATGGGCGCTGAAGCTTTCTTT
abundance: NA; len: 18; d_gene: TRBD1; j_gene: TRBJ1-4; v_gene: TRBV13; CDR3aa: CASSLGQGASSANEKLFF; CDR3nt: TGTGCCAGCAGCTTAGGCCAGGGGGCCTCGTCGGCTAATGAAAAACTGTTTTTT
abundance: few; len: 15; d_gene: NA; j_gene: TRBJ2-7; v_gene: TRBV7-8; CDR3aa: CASSLVPSTSYEQYF; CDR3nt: TGTGCCAGCAGCTTAGTACCCTCCACGTCCTACGAGCAGTACTTC
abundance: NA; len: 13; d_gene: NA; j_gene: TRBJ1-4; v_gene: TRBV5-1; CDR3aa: CASRPLGNEKLFF; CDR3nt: TGCGCCAGCAGGCCCCTTGGGAATGAAAAACTGTTTTTT
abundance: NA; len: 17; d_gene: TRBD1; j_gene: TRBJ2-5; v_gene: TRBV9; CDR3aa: CASSAHIETGGQETQYF; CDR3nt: TGTGCCAGCAGCGCGCACATAGAGACAGGGGGACAAGAGACCCAGTACTTC
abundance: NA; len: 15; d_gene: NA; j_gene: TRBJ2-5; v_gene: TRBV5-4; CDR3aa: CASSFYRTDSETQYF; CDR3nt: TGTGCCAGCAGCTTCTATCGAACAGATTCAGAGACCCAGTACTTC
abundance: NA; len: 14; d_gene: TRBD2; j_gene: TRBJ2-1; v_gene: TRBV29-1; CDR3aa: CSAAGWRGYNEQFF; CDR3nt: TGCAGCGCAGCGGGATGGAGGGGATACAATGAGCAGTTCTTC
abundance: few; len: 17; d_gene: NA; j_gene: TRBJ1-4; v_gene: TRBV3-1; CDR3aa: CASSLGPPGTGREKLFF; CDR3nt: TGTGCCAGCAGCCTAGGGCCACCAGGGACGGGGCGTGAAAAACTGTTTTTT
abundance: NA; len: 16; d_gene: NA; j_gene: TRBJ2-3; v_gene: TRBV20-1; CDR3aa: CSARDRSGYYTDTQYF; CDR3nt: TGCAGTGCTAGAGACCGATCAGGGTACTACACAGATACGCAGTATTTT
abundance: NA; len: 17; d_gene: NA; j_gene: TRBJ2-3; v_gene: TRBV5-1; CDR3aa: CASSSQPGIASTDTQYF; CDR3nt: TGCGCCAGCAGCTCCCAACCAGGTATTGCGAGCACAGATACGCAGTATTTT
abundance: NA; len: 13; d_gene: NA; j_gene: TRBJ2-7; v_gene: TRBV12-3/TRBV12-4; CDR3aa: CASRARSSYEQYF; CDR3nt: TGTGCCAGCAGGGCTAGGAGCTCCTACGAGCAGTACTTC
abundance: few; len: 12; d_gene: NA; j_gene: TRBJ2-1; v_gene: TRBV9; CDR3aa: CASSGGLDEQFF; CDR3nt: TGTGCCAGCAGCGGGGGACTCGATGAGCAGTTCTTC
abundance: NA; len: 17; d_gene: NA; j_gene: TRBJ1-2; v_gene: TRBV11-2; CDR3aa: CASSLGPLRGSFYGYTF; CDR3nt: TGTGCCAGCAGCTTAGGCCCCCTCCGAGGGTCCTTCTATGGCTACACCTTC
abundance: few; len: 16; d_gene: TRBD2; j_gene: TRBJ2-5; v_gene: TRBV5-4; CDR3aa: CASSLGSGADLETQYF; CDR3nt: TGTGCCAGCAGCTTGGGTAGCGGGGCGGACCTGGAGACCCAGTACTTC
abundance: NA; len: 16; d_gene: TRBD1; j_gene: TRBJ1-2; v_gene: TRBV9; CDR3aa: CASSVRTGGSVDGYTF; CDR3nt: TGTGCCAGCAGCGTGAGGACAGGGGGCTCGGTGGATGGCTACACCTTC
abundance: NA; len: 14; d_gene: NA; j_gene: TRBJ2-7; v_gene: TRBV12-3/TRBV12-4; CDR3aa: CASSPLRQQYEQYF; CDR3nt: TGTGCCAGCAGTCCCCTTCGGCAGCAATACGAGCAGTACTTC
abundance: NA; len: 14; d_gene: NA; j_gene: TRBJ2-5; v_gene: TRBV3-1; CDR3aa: CASSQLAAQETQYF; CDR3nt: TGTGCCAGCAGCCAATTGGCAGCACAAGAGACCCAGTACTTC
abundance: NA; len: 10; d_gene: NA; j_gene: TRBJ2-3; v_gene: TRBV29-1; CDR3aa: CSVQLYTQYF; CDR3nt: TGCAGCGTTCAATTATATACGCAGTATTTT
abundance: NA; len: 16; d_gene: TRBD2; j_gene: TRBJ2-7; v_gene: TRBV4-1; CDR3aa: CASSQILAGDSYEQYF; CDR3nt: TGCGCCAGCAGCCAGATACTAGCGGGCGACTCCTACGAGCAGTACTTC
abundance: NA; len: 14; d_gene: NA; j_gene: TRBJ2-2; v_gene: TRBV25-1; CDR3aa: CASSEQLNTGELFF; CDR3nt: TGTGCCAGCAGTGAACAGCTGAACACCGGGGAGCTGTTTTTT
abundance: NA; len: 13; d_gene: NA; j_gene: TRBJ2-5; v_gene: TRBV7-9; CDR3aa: CASSLEGGKTQYF; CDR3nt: TGTGCCAGCAGCTTAGAAGGGGGAAAGACCCAGTACTTC
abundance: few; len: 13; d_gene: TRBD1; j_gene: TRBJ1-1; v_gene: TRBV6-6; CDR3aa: CASSPLGQGEAFF; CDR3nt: TGTGCCAGCAGCCCCCTAGGACAGGGCGAGGCTTTCTTT
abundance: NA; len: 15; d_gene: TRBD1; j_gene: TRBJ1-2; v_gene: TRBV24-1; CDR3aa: CATSDPGQASYGYTF; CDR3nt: TGTGCCACCAGTGATCCGGGACAGGCCTCCTATGGCTACACCTTC
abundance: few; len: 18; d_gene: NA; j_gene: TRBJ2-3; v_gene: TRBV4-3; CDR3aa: CASSQDRVASTSTDTQYF; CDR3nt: TGCGCCAGCAGCCAAGATCGAGTGGCCAGTACAAGCACAGATACGCAGTATTTT
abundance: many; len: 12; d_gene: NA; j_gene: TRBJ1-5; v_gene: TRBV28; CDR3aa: CASRGSNQPQHF; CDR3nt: TGTGCCAGCAGGGGCAGCAATCAGCCCCAGCATTTT
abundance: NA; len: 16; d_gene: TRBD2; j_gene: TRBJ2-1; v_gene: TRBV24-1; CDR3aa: CATSDIWGGEDNEQFF; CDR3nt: TGTGCCACCAGTGACATTTGGGGGGGAGAAGACAATGAGCAGTTCTTC
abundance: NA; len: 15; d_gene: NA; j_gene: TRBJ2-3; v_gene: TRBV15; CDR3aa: CATSSRLDTADTQYF; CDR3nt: TGTGCCACCAGCTCGCGACTAGACACGGCAGATACGCAGTATTTT
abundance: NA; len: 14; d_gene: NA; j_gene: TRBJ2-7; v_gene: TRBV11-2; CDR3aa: CASSQRSGSYEQYF; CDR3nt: TGTGCCAGCAGCCAAAGAAGTGGCAGCTACGAGCAGTACTTC
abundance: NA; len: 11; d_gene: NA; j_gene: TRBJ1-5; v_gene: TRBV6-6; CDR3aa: CASSRLWAQHF; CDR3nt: TGTGCCAGCAGCCGCCTCTGGGCCCAGCATTTT
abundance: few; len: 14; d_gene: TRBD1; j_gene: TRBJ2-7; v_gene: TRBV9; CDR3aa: CASSNPGQGYEQYF; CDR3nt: TGTGCCAGCAGCAACCCGGGACAGGGGTACGAGCAGTACTTC
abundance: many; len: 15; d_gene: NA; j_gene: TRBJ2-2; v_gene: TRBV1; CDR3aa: CTSSHPLTNTGELFF; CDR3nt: TGCACCAGCAGCCACCCTCTGACGAACACCGGGGAGCTGTTTTTT
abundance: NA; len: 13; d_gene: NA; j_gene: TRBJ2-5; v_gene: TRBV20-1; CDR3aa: CSAPFSLQETQYF; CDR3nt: TGCAGTGCACCTTTTAGCCTCCAAGAGACCCAGTACTTC
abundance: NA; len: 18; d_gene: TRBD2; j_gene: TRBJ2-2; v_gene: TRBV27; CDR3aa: CASTIGRSGPRYTGELFF; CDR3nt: TGTGCCAGCACCATCGGGAGGTCAGGGCCTCGTTACACCGGGGAGCTGTTTTTT